This record covers a single TCR beta chain. When ophthalmopathy did not progress within 18 months, Graves' hyperthyroidism was considered stable. Patients aged 18 to 65 had newly diagnosed hyperthyroidism of under 2 months' duration. Diagnoses used clinical symptoms, serum thyroxine and TRAb, thyroid ultrasound and orbital computed tomography. Fresh peripheral blood, under 11 ml, yielded the PBMCs. This record belongs to a study of T cells in Graves' hyperthyroidism and ophthalmopathy. TCR beta CDR3 regions were amplified from RNA. Using the HTBI primer set, a first-round RT-PCR was run on the TCR CDR3. MiXCR was run by TCRdb on the multiplex PCR reads, yielding one entry per CDR3 protein. In the table there are nearly 750,000 distinct CDR3 sequences, roughly 32% of which are singletons. The ends lost 7 bases at V and 3 bases at J; junction bases unmatched: 7. CDR1 is SQVTM, CDR2 ANQGSEA, per germline. The CDR3 covers 13 residues.

This receptor was obtained from a woman in her thirties or forties with Graves' hyperthyroidism. The material sequenced was blood. This sequence joins TRBV29-1 and TRBJ1-2, with 8 positions matching TRBD1. The CDR3 DNA sequence: TGCAGCGCTGGACAGGGCGACGACTATGGCTACACCTTC. Translated, it gives CSAGQGDDYGYTF.